Presented here are 5 T cell receptor beta chains from one specimen sequenced in a study of siplizumab effects on memory and regulatory T cells (dated by TCRdb to about 2019). The library was generated by the immunoSEQ multiplex PCR assay. TCRdb carries this immuneACCESS record with in-frame sequences only. Its versions omit some clonotypes, under half of them owing to an unresolved V gene in the studies checked, with the rest unexplained. This sample is represented by some 100,000 clones; about 91% of them were singletons. 0.73% of the sample comes from the top ten. The sample comprised Tregs sorted from blood. The receptors derive from a human donor in good health.

The J gene is TRBJ2-7, the V gene TRBV9; TRBD2 is a possible D gene (5 bases). The germline V gene has CDR1 SGDLS and CDR2 YYNGEE. Between the trimmed V and J ends, which lost 3 bases and 0 bases, there was a span of 7 bases. The CDR3 consists of 13 residues. This CDR3 reads CASSGRGSYEQYF. The CDR3 region has the DNA TGTGCCAGCAGCGGACGGGGCTCCTACGAGCAGTACTTC.

J is TRBJ2-6 and V is TRBV5-1; TRBD1 matches 9 bases. Germline V lookup: CDR1 SGHRS, CDR2 YFSETQ. V trimming: 4 bases; J trimming: 4 bases; junction bases outside the gene matches: 9. There are 17 residues in the CDR3. CDR3 DNA: TGCGCCAGCAGCGAACTACAGGGGGCAGGCGGGGCCAACGTCCTGACTTTC. Translation: CASSELQGAGGANVLTF.

This chain connects TRBV27 to TRBJ1-6, with D unresolved. Deletions cut 8 bases from V and 2 bases from J, with 7 bases between. CDR3 length: 13 amino acids. Germline-derived CDR1 and CDR2 are MNHEY and SMNVEV (reference sequence). This CDR3 is CASREPYNSPLHF. CDR3 DNA sequence: TGTGCCAGCCGAGAACCCTATAATTCACCCCTCCACTTT.

The V and J genes are TRBV2 and TRBJ2-7; D tentatively fits TRBD1 or TRBD2 (6 bases each). Trimming left V 6 bases short and J 2 bases short, with 20 bases between. Germline CDR1 reads SNHLY; CDR2 reads FYNNEI. CDR3 size: 16 residues. CDR3 sequence reads: CASREVGGFSTYEQYF. The DNA for the CDR3 is TGTGCCAGCAGGGAGGTCGGGGGCTTTAGCACCTACGAGCAGTACTTC.

The chain carries TRBV4-1 and TRBJ2-3, with TRBD2 matching 7 bases. Trimming removed 3 bases from V and 5 bases from J; junction bases left unmatched: 14. Germline V lookup: CDR1 MGHRA, CDR2 YSYEKL. This CDR3 is built from 17 residues. CDR3 nucleotide sequence: TGCGCCAGCAGCCAGGACCCCGTTTCGCCGGGAGGAGATACGCAGTATTTT. Encoded protein: CASSQDPVSPGGDTQYF.